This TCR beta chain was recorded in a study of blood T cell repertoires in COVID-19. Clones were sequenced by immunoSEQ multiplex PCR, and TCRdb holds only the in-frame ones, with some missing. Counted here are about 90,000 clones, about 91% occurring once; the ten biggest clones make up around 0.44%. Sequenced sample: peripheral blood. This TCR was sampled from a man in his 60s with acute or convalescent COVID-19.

This CDR3 is CASSVDLNTEAFF. CDR3 coding DNA: TGTGCCAGCAGCGTAGACTTGAACACTGAAGCTTTCTTT. V and J are TRBV9 and TRBJ1-1; D not resolved. Germline V gene lookup returns CDR1 SGDLS and CDR2 YYNGEE. The CDR3 contains 13 residues. Trimming shortened V by 0 bases and J by 0 bases, and 3 bases separated the two germline ends.